Listed below are T cell receptor beta chains from one sample, sequenced in a study of blood T cell repertoires in COVID-19. The table came from immunoSEQ multiplex PCR; TCRdb's copy has only in-frame clones and leaves some out. The table lists some 87,000 clones, around four fifths of them singletons. What was sequenced was peripheral blood. All receptors come from an older woman with active or convalescent COVID-19. Each CDR3 is given with its conserved first and last residue. A D gene is named only where the DNA matches it firmly.

.	TRBV4-2	TRBJ1-5	CASSQDFQGLKPQHF
.	TRBV3-1/TRBV3-2	TRBJ2-3	CASSLGQTSTDTQYF
TRBD1	TRBV27	TRBJ2-7	CASGQGVGEQYF
.	TRBV29-1	TRBJ1-1	CSVEDVSEAFF
.	TRBV25-1	TRBJ2-5	CASSEPGGGETQYF
TRBD1	TRBV28	TRBJ1-2	CASSAGTAKRGSTF
TRBD2	TRBV4-1	TRBJ2-1	CASSHQRGGGNEQFF
TRBD1	TRBV3-1/TRBV3-2	TRBJ1-2	CASSQDRGEGCHGYTF
.	TRBV3-1/TRBV3-2	TRBJ2-1	CASSQLIPRTESYNEQFF
.	TRBV5-1	TRBJ2-5	CASSLGWGESQETQYF
TRBD1	TRBV18	TRBJ1-2	CASSPLGTGGADYGYTF
.	TRBV9	TRBJ1-1	CASSVDYRENTEAFF
.	TRBV7-9	TRBJ1-4	CASSRISGKLFF
TRBD1	TRBV6-5	TRBJ1-1	CASLTGTGIAFF
TRBD2	TRBV6-2/TRBV6-3	TRBJ2-1	CASSPGGTTYNEQFF
.	TRBV5-1	TRBJ2-5	CASSLGRAETQYF
TRBD1	TRBV28	TRBJ1-5	CASSLGGQGNQPQHF
TRBD1	TRBV28	TRBJ1-5	CASSSSGQGINQPQHF
.	TRBV5-1	TRBJ2-2	CASRGGTGELFF
.	TRBV5-5	TRBJ1-1	CASSWRPGDATEAFF
.	TRBV20-1	TRBJ1-2	CSASNQVIGGYTF
.	TRBV6-4	TRBJ1-6	CASSDSGGRSPLHF
.	TRBV7-6	TRBJ2-2	CASSLSGNTGELFF
.	TRBV11-2	TRBJ2-5	CASSLDGSGGGTQYF
.	TRBV6-2/TRBV6-3	TRBJ2-5	CASSSSQVGETQYF